The 28 T cell receptor beta chains reported below all come from one sample, sequenced in a study of patients and donors after allogeneic stem cell transplantation. TCRdb re-called the RT-PCR reads with MiXCR, one entry per CDR3 protein. The sample lists 150,000 to 200,000 distinct CDR3 sequences; around 30% were seen once. Sequenced material: blood, either unsorted or a sorted T cell fraction (not recorded which). These receptors all stem from a human donor who was either an allogeneic HSCT recipient or a stem cell or donor lymphocyte infusion donor (not recorded which). It is not recorded whose cells these are; they may come from a transplant donor.

There are a few counts of this clonotype. The chain carries TRBV11-2 and TRBJ1-1; D may be TRBD1 (5 bases). V shed 4 bases and J shed 5 bases, with 14 bases lying between them. CDR1 SGHAT and CDR2 FQNNGV come from the germline V gene. The length of the CDR3 is 14 residues. The CDR3 region has the DNA TGTGCCAGCAGCTCCGGGACGTGGAGGACTGAAGCTTTCTTT. Its translation: CASSSGTWRTEAFF.

This clonotype was observed a few times. The V call is TRBV24-1, the J call TRBJ2-3, with 7 bases fitting TRBD2. Per germline, CDR1 KGHDR and CDR2 SFDVKD. J was trimmed by 0 bases and V by 5 bases; bases with no gene match: 4. The CDR3 extends over 15 amino acids. This CDR3 is CATSVGLSSTDTQYF. The CDR3 nucleotides are TGTGCCACCAGTGTGGGACTAAGTAGCACAGATACGCAGTATTTT.

This clonotype was counted at least ten times. J is TRBJ1-2 and V is TRBV27; no reliable D call. Trimming shortened V by 0 bases and J by 8 bases, and 10 bases separated the two germline ends. The CDR3 spans 13 residues. The germline gives CDR1 MNHEY, CDR2 SMNVEV (reference sequence). CDR3 bases: TGTGCCAGCAGTTTATCGGCCTCTTGGGGCTACACCTTC. It specifies CASSLSASWGYTF.

This clonotype has more than one count but fewer than ten. This chain joins TRBV29-1 and TRBJ1-1; no clear D. The ends were cut back, 5 bases at V and 3 bases at J, with 10 bases in the middle. CDR1 is SQVTM, CDR2 ANQGSEA, per germline. This CDR3 is built from 12 residues. The CDR3 sequence: CSVLPVHTEAFF. The CDR3 bases are TGCAGCGTTTTACCCGTCCACACTGAAGCTTTCTTT.

The chain uses TRBV4-2 and TRBJ2-2; no reliable D call. V was pared by 8 bases and J by 4 bases, with 11 bases between. Germline-derived CDR1 and CDR2 are LGHNA and YNFKEQ. The CDR3 covers 13 residues. The CDR3 DNA is TGTGCCAGCGAGGATAAAGGCACCGGGGAGCTGTTTTTT. Translated: CASEDKGTGELFF.

The rearrangement uses TRBV18 and TRBJ2-7, with 9 bases fitting TRBD2. The CDR3 has 15 residues. The ends lost 3 bases at V and 4 bases at J; junction bases unmatched: 7. CDR1 and CDR2 (germline): KGHSH, LQKENI. The CDR3 DNA follows: TGTGCCAGCTCACCGGTCGGCGGGAGGGTGTACGAGCAGTACTTC. Protein sequence: CASSPVGGRVYEQYF.

The rearrangement uses TRBV25-1 and TRBJ2-7, with TRBD1 matching 8 bases. Unmatched junction bases numbered 16, after V lost 6 bases and J lost 0 bases. The V gene's germline CDR1 is MGHDK and CDR2 SYGVNS. This CDR3 contains 18 residues. The CDR3 sequence: CASRGTGRRAPSSYEQYF. The DNA for the CDR3 is TGTGCCAGCAGGGGGACAGGACGGAGGGCCCCTAGCTCCTACGAGCAGTACTTC.

The chain's CDR3 is CASSSPPGQVFNEQFF. For the CDR3, the DNA is TGTGCCAGCAGTTCCCCCCCCGGCCAGGTATTCAATGAGCAGTTCTTC. The chain is built from TRBV12-3 or TRBV12-4 and TRBJ2-1; no reliable D call. V was shortened by 4 bases and J by 6 bases, with 19 bases between the two germline ends. The CDR3 has 16 residues.

CDR3 coding DNA: TGTGCCAGCAGTGTCCCGGGGGCGGGCACCGGGGAGCTGTTTTTT. The encoded protein is CASSVPGAGTGELFF. The rearrangement joins TRBV28 to TRBJ2-2, with D tentatively TRBD1 or TRBD2 (6 bases each). The CDR3 loop spans 15 amino acids. Germline V gives CDR1 MDHEN, CDR2 SYDVKM. Between the trimmed V and J ends, which lost 5 bases and 4 bases, there was a span of 14 bases. The whole variable domain, remainder taken from reference TRBV28 and TRBJ2-2, is DVKVTQSSRYLVKRTGEKVFLECVQDMDHENMFWYRQDPGLGLRLIYFSYDVKMKEKGDIPEGYSVSREKKERFSLILESASTNQTSMYLCASSVPGAGTGELFFGEGSRLTVL.

The J gene is TRBJ2-7, the V gene TRBV20-1; maybe TRBD1 (6 bases). The V and J ends lost 2 bases and 2 bases respectively, with 7 bases between them. CDR3 length: 12 residues. Germline CDR1 is DFQATT and CDR2 is SNEGSKA (reference sequence). DNA of the CDR3: TGCAGTGCTAGATCAGGGGCCTACGAGCAGTACTTC. It is translated as CSARSGAYEQYF.

This clonotype was seen only a few times. The rearrangement uses TRBV7-3 and TRBJ1-2; D is unclear. CDR3 length: 14 residues. Germline CDR1 is SGHTA and CDR2 is FQGTGA. With 1 base removed from V and 0 bases from J, the gap between germline ends came to 6 bases. The CDR3 sequence is CASSLNVANYGYTF. CDR3 DNA sequence: TGTGCCAGCAGCTTAAACGTCGCTAACTATGGCTACACCTTC.

The chain employs TRBV12-3 or TRBV12-4 and TRBJ1-1; 9 nucleotides align to TRBD1. V was clipped by 3 bases and J by 4 bases; unmatched bases: 3. The length of the CDR3 is 14 residues. The CDR3 loop is CASSLTGQGTEAFF. Written as DNA, the CDR3 is TGTGCCAGCAGTTTGACGGGACAGGGCACTGAAGCTTTCTTT.

CDR3 DNA: TGCAGCGTTAGGTCAACCGGGGAGCTGTTTTTT. Translated, it gives CSVRSTGELFF. The V call is TRBV29-1, the J call TRBJ2-2; no reliable D call. Germline V gene data show CDR1 as SQVTM and CDR2 as ANQGSEA. The CDR3 runs to 11 residues. V lost 5 bases and J lost 5, with 6 bases in between.

This chain uses TRBV6-2 or TRBV6-3 with TRBJ2-5; D is perhaps TRBD1 (6 bases). Germline V lookup: CDR1 MNHEY, CDR2 SVGEGT. The CDR3 is 13 residues long. V was clipped by 4 bases and J by 5 bases, with 11 bases between them. CDR3 region: CASSFWTAETQYF. The CDR3 DNA sequence: TGTGCCAGCAGTTTCTGGACAGCCGAGACCCAGTACTTC.

The chain has TRBV3-1 and TRBJ1-5; 8 bases map to TRBD1. Losses at the gene ends were 1 base for V and 3 bases for J; bases not matched to a gene: 2. The CDR3 runs 15 residues. The germline gives CDR1 LGHDT, CDR2 YNNKEL (reference sequence). CDR3 sequence (DNA): TGTGCCAGCAGCCAAGGGACAGGGCCCAATCAGCCCCAGCATTTT. Protein sequence: CASSQGTGPNQPQHF. Drawing the rest from reference TRBV3-1 and TRBJ1-5, the complete variable domain is DTAVSQTPKYLVTQMGNDKSIKCEQNLGHDTMYWYKQDSKKFLKIMFSYNNKELIINETVPNRFSPKSPDKAHLNLHINSLELGDSAVYFCASSQGTGPNQPQHFGDGTRLSIL.

This sequence joins TRBV2 and TRBJ2-3, with D unclear. V was clipped by 2 bases and J by 2 bases, with 11 bases between them. Germline lookup yields CDR1 SNHLY and CDR2 FYNNEI. CDR3 length: 15 amino acids. The CDR3 protein is CASSEWRRPTDTQYF. The CDR3 bases are TGTGCCAGCAGTGAATGGCGGAGACCCACAGATACGCAGTATTTT.

This clonotype was seen only a few times. CDR3 in amino acids: CASRNRGHGETQYF. The DNA for the CDR3 is TGTGCCAGCAGGAACAGGGGTCACGGGGAGACCCAGTACTTC. The chain has TRBV12-3 or TRBV12-4 and TRBJ2-5; 7 nucleotides align to TRBD1. The CDR3 consists of 14 residues. The junction had 9 bases not matched to a gene; V was cut back by 6 bases and J by 5 bases.

The gene calls are TRBV28 and TRBJ1-4; D gene ambiguous. The CDR3 has 16 residues. CDR1 is MDHEN and CDR2 is SYDVKM in the germline V gene. The V end was cut by 5 bases, the J end by 6 bases, with 19 bases between. The CDR3 bases are TGTGCCAGCAGTAACCCGCCCAGGTCCATTTATGAAAAACTGTTTTTT. As protein: CASSNPPRSIYEKLFF.

This sequence joins TRBV20-1 and TRBJ1-2; no reliable D call. The CDR3 loop spans 15 amino acids. Trimming left V 4 bases short and J 5 bases short, with 20 bases between. The germline CDR1 and CDR2 sequences are DFQATT and SNEGSKA (reference sequence). The chain's CDR3 is CSATTASLNQYGYTF. The DNA of the CDR3 is TGCAGTGCTACAACTGCCTCACTCAATCAATATGGCTACACCTTC.

V is TRBV2 and J is TRBJ1-1; tentatively, D is TRBD1 (6 bases). In germline, CDR1 is SNHLY, CDR2 FYNNEI. The length of the CDR3 is 16 residues. The germline V and J ends were trimmed by 8 bases and 4 bases, with 23 bases remaining between them. CDR3: CASCIVEGESGTEAFF. CDR3 coding DNA: TGTGCCAGCTGCATAGTGGAGGGGGAGTCGGGCACTGAAGCTTTCTTT.

The chain uses TRBV4-1 and TRBJ2-1; tentatively, D is TRBD1 or TRBD2 (5 bases each). V lost 4 bases to trimming and J lost 0 bases, with 10 bases between them. CDR1 and CDR2 (germline): MGHRA, YSYEKL. This CDR3 spans 15 amino acids. This CDR3 reads CASSRGTISYNEQFF. The CDR3 region has the DNA TGCGCCAGCAGCCGGGGGACCATCTCCTACAATGAGCAGTTCTTC.

The gene calls are TRBV24-1 and TRBJ2-2, with D perhaps matching TRBD1 (6 bases). The CDR3 length is 15 residues. With 7 bases removed from V and 1 base from J, the gap between germline ends came to 12 bases. CDR1 and CDR2 from the germline V gene are KGHDR and SFDVKD. Here the CDR3 reads CATSPGTRNTGELFF. Here the CDR3 DNA reads TGTGCCACCAGCCCCGGGACACGGAACACCGGGGAGCTGTTTTTT.

The rearrangement links TRBV20-1 to TRBJ2-4; D may correspond to TRBD1 or TRBD2 (6 bases each). Trimming pared 5 bases from V and 1 base from J, leaving 18 bases between. The CDR3 totals 16 residues. Germline loops: CDR1 DFQATT, CDR2 SNEGSKA (reference sequence). The CDR3 DNA reads as TGCAGTGCTTCCTACAGGGTGCGGGACGCCAAAAACATTCAGTACTTC. Translated, it gives CSASYRVRDAKNIQYF.

The V call is TRBV4-2, the J call TRBJ2-7, with D possibly TRBD2 on 6 matching bases. Trimming shortened V by 0 bases and J by 2 bases, and 11 bases separated the two germline ends. Germline CDR1 is LGHNA and CDR2 is YNFKEQ. The CDR3 consists of 15 residues. The CDR3 loop reads CASSQDNGGTYEQYF. The CDR3 DNA reads as TGTGCCAGCAGCCAAGATAATGGGGGGACCTACGAGCAGTACTTC.

There are a few counts of this clonotype. The chain joins TRBV7-2 to TRBJ1-1; no clear D. The CDR3 length is 14 residues. Trimming stripped 3 bases from V and 0 bases from J, with 8 bases between. CDR1 and CDR2 from the germline V gene are SGHTA and FQGNSA. The CDR3 here is CASSFMGMNTEAFF. DNA for the CDR3: TGTGCCAGCAGCTTCATGGGAATGAACACTGAAGCTTTCTTT. The whole variable domain, filled in from reference TRBV7-2 and TRBJ1-1, reads GAGVSQSPSNKVTEKGKDVELRCDPISGHTALYWYRQSLGQGLEFLIYFQGNSAPDKSGLPSDRFSAERTGGSVSTLTIQRTQQEDSAVYLCASSFMGMNTEAFFGQGTRLTVV.

This clonotype was seen at least ten times. This chain connects TRBV9 to TRBJ2-7; no clear D gene. The CDR3 has 15 amino acids. Per germline, CDR1 SGDLS and CDR2 YYNGEE. V shed 0 bases and J shed 0 bases, with 10 bases lying between them. CDR3 sequence (DNA): TGTGCCAGCAGCGTAGGGCCGGGTGGCTCCTACGAGCAGTACTTC. It specifies CASSVGPGGSYEQYF.

This clonotype was picked up a small number of times. The chain combines TRBV7-2 with TRBJ2-5; no clear D gene. This CDR3 comprises 14 residues. Trimming took off 0 bases at V and 5 bases at J, with 10 bases between the two ends. Per germline, CDR1 SGHTA and CDR2 FQGNSA. CDR3 sequence (DNA): TGTGCCAGCAGCTTAGCGGGCCTGAGGGAGACCCAGTACTTC. Translation: CASSLAGLRETQYF. The whole variable domain, filled in from reference TRBV7-2 and TRBJ2-5, reads GAGVSQSPSNKVTEKGKDVELRCDPISGHTALYWYRQSLGQGLEFLIYFQGNSAPDKSGLPSDRFSAERTGGSVSTLTIQRTQQEDSAVYLCASSLAGLRETQYFGPGTRLLVL.

V usage is TRBV29-1 and J usage is TRBJ2-1; TRBD2 matches 8 bases. The CDR3 spans 14 residues. CDR1 SQVTM and CDR2 ANQGSEA come from the germline V gene. Germline trimming cut 2 bases from V and 7 bases from J; bases unmatched to any gene: 7. The CDR3 DNA sequence: TGCAGCGTTGAAAGGGCGGGAGGAGGGAATGAGCAGTTCTTC. Protein: CSVERAGGGNEQFF.